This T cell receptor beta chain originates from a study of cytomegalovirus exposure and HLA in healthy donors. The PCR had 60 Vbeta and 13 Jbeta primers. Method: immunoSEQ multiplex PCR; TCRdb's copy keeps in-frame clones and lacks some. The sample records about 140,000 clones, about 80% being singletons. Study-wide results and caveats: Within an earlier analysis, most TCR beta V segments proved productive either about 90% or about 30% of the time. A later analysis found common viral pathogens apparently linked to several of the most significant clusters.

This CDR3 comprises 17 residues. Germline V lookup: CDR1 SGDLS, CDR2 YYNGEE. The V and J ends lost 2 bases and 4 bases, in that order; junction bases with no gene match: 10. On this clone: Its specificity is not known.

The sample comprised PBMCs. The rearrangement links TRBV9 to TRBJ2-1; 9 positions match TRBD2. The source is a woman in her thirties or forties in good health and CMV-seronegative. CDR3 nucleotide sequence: TGTGCCAGCAGCGTTGATTTCGCCCTAGCGGGGTACAATGAGCAGTTCTTC. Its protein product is CASSVDFALAGYNEQFF.